Given below is one T cell receptor beta chain in context. Its antigen is currently unknown. The record originates from a study of cytomegalovirus exposure and HLA in healthy donors. Study results and caveats: Cytomegalovirus-associated status was assigned to approximately 160 TCR beta chains.

Clones were read by immunoSEQ multiplex PCR, and TCRdb kept only the in-frame ones, dropping some. In the table there are approximately 160,000 clones, roughly 83% of which are singletons. This receptor was taken from a man aged 30-40 years in good health and CMV-seropositive. Material: PBMCs.

This CDR3 reads CASSLGVEGTEAFF. CDR3 bases: TGTGCCAGCAGCCTAGGGGTGGAGGGCACTGAAGCTTTCTTT. This chain links TRBV4-2 with TRBJ1-1; a possible D gene is TRBD1 (5 bases). The CDR3 is 14 residues long. The V and J ends lost 4 bases and 4 bases respectively, with 13 bases between them. CDR1 LGHNA and CDR2 YNFKEQ come from the germline V gene.